The 8 T cell receptor beta chains reported below all come from one sample, sequenced in a study of blood T cell dynamics during melanoma immunotherapy. The time point here: week 3, after first cycle of checkpoint inhibitor. TCRdb's copy holds only in-frame clones and misses some; the assay was immunoSEQ multiplex PCR. This table has approximately 28,000 clones, approximately 80% appearing once. This sample comprised blood, obtained from a patient treated with checkpoint blockade. These receptors were taken from a human donor with melanoma.

The rearrangement joins TRBV9 to TRBJ2-1, with D perhaps TRBD1 or TRBD2 (5 bases each). Trimming shortened V by 4 bases and J by 2 bases, and 13 bases separated the two germline ends. The germline gives CDR1 SGDLS, CDR2 YYNGEE. CDR3 length: 15 residues. The CDR3 region has the DNA TGTGCCAGCAGCCCCCCGGGGCGCGCCTACAATGAGCAGTTCTTC. The encoded protein is CASSPPGRAYNEQFF.

This clone was counted only a few times. V gene TRBV4-1 combines with J gene TRBJ1-1; TRBD1 agrees at 7 bases. This CDR3 has 13 amino acids. Germline trimming cut 2 bases from V and 3 bases from J; bases unmatched to any gene: 0. Germline V CDR1 and CDR2: MGHRA, YSYEKL. CDR3 nucleotides: TGCGCCAGCAGCCAACAGGGGGACACTGAAGCTTTCTTT. This sequence encodes CASSQQGDTEAFF.

V usage is TRBV7-8 and J usage is TRBJ2-7, with D possibly being TRBD2 (5 bases). The V and J ends lost 5 bases and 2 bases respectively, with 13 bases between them. Germline CDR1 reads SGHVS; CDR2 reads FQNEAQ. The CDR3 length is 14 residues. The DNA of the CDR3 is TGTGCCAGCAGCGCCTTAGCGTTAGCCTACGAGCAGTACTTC. Translating gives CASSALALAYEQYF. Drawing the rest from reference TRBV7-8 and TRBJ2-7, the complete variable domain is GAGVSQSPRYKVAKRGQDVALRCDPISGHVSLFWYQQALGQGPEFLTYFQNEAQLDKSGLPSDRFFAERPEGSVSTLKIQRTQQEDSAVYLCASSALALAYEQYFGPGTRLTVT.

This rearrangement joins TRBV7-2 to TRBJ2-5, with D possibly being TRBD2 (7 bases). The CDR3 spans 15 residues. V was shortened by 2 bases and J by 4 bases, with 14 bases between the two germline ends. The germline V gene encodes CDR1 SGHTA and CDR2 FQGNSA. The CDR3 sequence is CASSLLRGGSETQYF. As DNA, the CDR3 is TGTGCCAGCAGCTTATTAAGGGGGGGCTCAGAGACCCAGTACTTC.

This rearrangement joins TRBV29-1 to TRBJ2-7; TRBD2 is a possible D gene (6 bases). The V and J ends lost 0 bases and 3 bases respectively, with 18 bases between them. This CDR3 has 16 residues. CDR1 and CDR2 (germline): SQVTM, ANQGSEA. The CDR3 nucleotides read TGCAGCGTTGAAGAGGGTTCGAGGGAGGTTAACTACGAGCAGTACTTC. The encoded protein is CSVEEGSREVNYEQYF.

This clone was found a few times. V usage is TRBV6-1 and J usage is TRBJ2-7; the D call may be TRBD1 or TRBD2 (7 bases each). The V end was cut by 2 bases, the J end by 1 base, with 12 bases between. In germline, CDR1 is MNHNS, CDR2 SASEGT. The CDR3 is made up of 15 amino acids. CDR3 amino acids: CASSEQGGASYEQYF. CDR3 DNA: TGTGCCAGCAGTGAACAGGGGGGGGCGTCCTACGAGCAGTACTTC.

The rearrangement uses TRBV5-4 and TRBJ2-7, with TRBD2 matching over 7 bases. Germline CDR1 is SGHNT and CDR2 is YYREEE (reference sequence). J gave up 2 bases and V 0 bases, and 14 bases lay outside the gene matches. The CDR3 runs 18 residues. CDR3 residues: CASSLATILGLAAYEQYF. CDR3 sequence (DNA): TGTGCCAGCAGCTTGGCCACTATTCTGGGGCTAGCGGCCTACGAGCAGTACTTC.

The V call is TRBV21-1, the J call TRBJ1-5; the D segment call TRBD1 is taken from the table without a DNA check. TRBV21-1 is reported as a pseudogene. The CDR3 totals 18 residues. The CDR3 DNA is TGTGCCAACAGACCTCCGGGACAGGGGGAATTGGGCAATCAGCCCCAGCATTTT. This encodes CANRPPGQGELGNQPQHF.